These 10 T cell receptor beta chains share one sample of origin, sequenced in a study of blood T cells in healthy people across ages. A second PCR of about 7 to 12 cycles used a sample-barcoded 5' primer and a J-beta primer mix. TCRdb fed the 5' RACE reads into MiXCR, producing one record per CDR3 protein. Of 1.5 million to 2 million distinct CDR3 sequences in the sample, approximately 32% are singletons; the top ten hold over 9%. Sequenced input: blood. The source is a woman in her 30s in good health.

The chain employs TRBV7-3 and TRBJ2-7; tentative D call: TRBD2 (5 bases). Germline CDR1 is SGHTA and CDR2 is FQGTGA. V was trimmed by 1 base and J by 1 base, leaving 8 bases between them. The CDR3 is 14 residues long. CDR3 DNA: TGTGCCAGCAGCTTAATCGCGGGTTCCTACGAGCAGTACTTC. This gives the protein CASSLIAGSYEQYF. The full variable domain, rest sourced from reference TRBV7-3 and TRBJ2-7, is GAGVSQTPSNKVTEKGKYVELRCDPISGHTALYWYRQSLGQGPEFLIYFQGTGAADDSGLPNDRFFAVRPEGSVSTLKIQRTERGDSAVYLCASSLIAGSYEQYFGPGTRLTVT.

The V gene is TRBV5-1, the J gene TRBJ2-2; unclear D gene. Deletions cut 2 bases from V and 4 bases from J, with 9 bases between. The CDR3 totals 14 residues. Germline V gene data show CDR1 as SGHRS and CDR2 as YFSETQ. CDR3 amino acids: CASSFGKTTGELFF. The CDR3 DNA sequence: TGCGCCAGCAGCTTCGGAAAAACCACCGGGGAGCTGTTTTTT.

This clonotype was observed a few times. J is TRBJ1-2 and V is TRBV10-3; no definite D call. The CDR3 totals 16 residues. Germline loops: CDR1 ENHRY, CDR2 SYGVKD. The V and J ends lost 3 bases and 5 bases respectively, with 19 bases between them. This chain's CDR3 is CAISDARRMMGYGYTF. CDR3 DNA: TGTGCCATCAGTGACGCTCGACGGATGATGGGGTATGGCTACACCTTC.

The V call is TRBV7-3, the J call TRBJ2-1; the match to TRBD2 covers 12 bases. The CDR3 contains 18 residues. Losses at the gene ends were 5 bases for V and 7 bases for J; bases not matched to a gene: 15. Germline V gene lookup returns CDR1 SGHTA and CDR2 FQGTGA. CDR3 residues: CASSPNGVKTSGSNEQFF. Here the CDR3 DNA reads TGTGCCAGCAGCCCAAACGGAGTGAAGACTAGCGGGAGTAATGAGCAGTTCTTC.

The CDR3 loop reads CAINRGTSGEEGEQYF. CDR3 DNA sequence: TGTGCCATCAATAGGGGGACTAGCGGGGAGGAGGGAGAGCAGTACTTC. The V gene is TRBV10-3, the J gene TRBJ2-7, with 13 nucleotides matching TRBD2. The germline CDR1 and CDR2 sequences are ENHRY and SYGVKD. With 7 bases clipped from V and 7 bases from J, the junction kept 13 bases outside the gene matches. CDR3 size: 16 residues.

As concerns this clonotype: At one boundary the junction diverges from the germline segment, which might be a read error. The chain uses TRBV5-1 and TRBJ2-5; unclear D gene. Per the germline V gene, CDR1 is SGHRS and CDR2 is YFSETQ. The CDR3 runs to 15 residues. In DNA form, the CDR3 reads TGCGCCAGCAGCTCCGCGACACGGACCCAAGAGATCCAGTACTTC. This encodes CASSSATRTQEIQYF.

The V call is TRBV11-2, the J call TRBJ2-3; tentative D call: TRBD1 (5 bases). This CDR3 is 17 amino acids long. With 5 bases removed from V and 0 bases from J, the gap between germline ends came to 18 bases. CDR1 is SGHAT and CDR2 is FQNNGV in the germline V gene. CDR3 protein: CASSLKWGLTSTDTQYF. CDR3 DNA sequence: TGTGCCAGCAGCCTCAAATGGGGCCTAACTAGCACAGATACGCAGTATTTT.

The J gene is TRBJ1-2, the V gene TRBV20-1; D might be TRBD1 (5 bases). Trimming pared 3 bases from V and 7 bases from J, leaving 18 bases between. Germline values: CDR1 DFQATT, CDR2 SNEGSKA (reference sequence). The CDR3 sequence is 14 residues long. The CDR3 protein is CSARDTVSLSGYTF. The CDR3 nucleotides read TGCAGTGCTAGGGACACCGTCTCTTTATCTGGCTACACCTTC.

The genes are TRBV4-1 and TRBJ1-2, with D tentatively TRBD1 (5 bases). Germline V gene lookup returns CDR1 MGHRA and CDR2 YSYEKL. Trimming stripped 3 bases from V and 6 bases from J, with 20 bases between. This CDR3 is built from 16 residues. CDR3 DNA sequence: TGCGCCAGCAGCCAGAGGCCACAGGAACTAAAGAATGGCTACACCTTC. This translates into CASSQRPQELKNGYTF.

As regards this clonotype: The CDR3 does not close with the conserved phenylalanine or tryptophan, likely indicating a read error. CDR3: CASSLEGQGANVLTN. The CDR3 bases are TGCGCCAGCAGCTTGGAAGGGCAAGGGGCCAACGTCCTGACTAAC. This chain links TRBV5-1 with TRBJ2-6; D is unclear. V was clipped by 0 bases and J by 4 bases, with 8 bases between them. Germline CDR1 reads SGHRS; CDR2 reads YFSETQ. This CDR3 has 15 residues.